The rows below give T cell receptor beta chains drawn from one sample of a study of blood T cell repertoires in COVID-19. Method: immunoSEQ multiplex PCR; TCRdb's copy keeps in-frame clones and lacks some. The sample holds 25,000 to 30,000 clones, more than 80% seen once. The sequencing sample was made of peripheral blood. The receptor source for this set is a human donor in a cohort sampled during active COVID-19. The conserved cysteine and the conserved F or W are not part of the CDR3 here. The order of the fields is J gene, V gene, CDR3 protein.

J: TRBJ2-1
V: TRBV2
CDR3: ASKSGGASSYNEQF

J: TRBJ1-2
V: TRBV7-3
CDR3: ASSFGGAGYT

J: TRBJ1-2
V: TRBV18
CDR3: ASQPIRGNYGYT

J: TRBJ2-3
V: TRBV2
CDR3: ASRAAGTSPGTQY

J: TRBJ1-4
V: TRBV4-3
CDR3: ASSQDSPRGRANEKLF

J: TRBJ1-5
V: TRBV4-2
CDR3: ASSRETGQPQH

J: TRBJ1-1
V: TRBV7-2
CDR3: ASSLDPVGGTEAF

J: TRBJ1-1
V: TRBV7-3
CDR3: ASSLRSGTGRLNTEAF

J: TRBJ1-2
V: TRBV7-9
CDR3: ASSPTGDNYGYT

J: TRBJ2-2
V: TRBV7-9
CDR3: ASSAGERWRELF

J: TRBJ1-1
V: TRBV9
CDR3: ASSVGQANTEAF

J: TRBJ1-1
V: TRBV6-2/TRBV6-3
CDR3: ASSSPLGTEAF

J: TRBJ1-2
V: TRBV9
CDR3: ASSVLQGGYT

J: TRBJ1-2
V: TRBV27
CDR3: ASSPLSGIANYGYT

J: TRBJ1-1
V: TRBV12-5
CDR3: ASLETANTEAF

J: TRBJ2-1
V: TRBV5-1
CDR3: ASSVAYEQF

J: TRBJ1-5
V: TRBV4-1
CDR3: ASSQAGGSNQPQH

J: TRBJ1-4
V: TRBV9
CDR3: ASSVQGATNEKLF

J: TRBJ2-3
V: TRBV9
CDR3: ASSVGSGVIRGTDTQY

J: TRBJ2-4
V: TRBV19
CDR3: ASRRGRAEGRDIQY

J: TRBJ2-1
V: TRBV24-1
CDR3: ATSGVVSNEQF

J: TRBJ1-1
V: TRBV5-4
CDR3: ASGGRNTEAF

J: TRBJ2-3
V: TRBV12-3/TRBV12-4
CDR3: ASSFSSTDTQY

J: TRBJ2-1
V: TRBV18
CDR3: ASSPSFNEQF

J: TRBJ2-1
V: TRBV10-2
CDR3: ASSESTVLAGGPVEF

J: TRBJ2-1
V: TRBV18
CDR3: ASSPLSGLAGGQGSEQF

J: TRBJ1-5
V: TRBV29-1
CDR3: SVGGGGNQPQH

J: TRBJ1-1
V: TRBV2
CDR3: ASSVATVFTEAF

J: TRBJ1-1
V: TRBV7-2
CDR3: ASSSGGQGYSTEAF

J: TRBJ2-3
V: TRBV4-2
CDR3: ASSQYGGALDTQY

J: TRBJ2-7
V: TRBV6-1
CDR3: ASSALAGGGPYEQY

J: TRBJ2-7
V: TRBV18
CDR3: ASATQGLYEQY

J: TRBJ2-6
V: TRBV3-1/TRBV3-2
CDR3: ASSQFGRAGANVLT

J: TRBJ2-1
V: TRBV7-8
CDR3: ASSMTSGVSYNEQF